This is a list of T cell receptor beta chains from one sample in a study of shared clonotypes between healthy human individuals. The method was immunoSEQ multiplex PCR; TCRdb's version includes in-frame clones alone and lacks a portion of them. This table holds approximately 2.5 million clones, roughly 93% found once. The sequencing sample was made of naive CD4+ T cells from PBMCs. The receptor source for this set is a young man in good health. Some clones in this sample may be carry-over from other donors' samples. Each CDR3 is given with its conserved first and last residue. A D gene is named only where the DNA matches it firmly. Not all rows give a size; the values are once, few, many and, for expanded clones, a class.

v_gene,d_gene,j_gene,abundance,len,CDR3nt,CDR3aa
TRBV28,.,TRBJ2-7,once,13,TGTGCCAGCTTAGGGGGGACGGGCCACGAGCAGTACTTC,CASLGGTGHEQYF
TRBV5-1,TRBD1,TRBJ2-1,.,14,TGCGCCAGCAGGGTCGGGACAGACACGCCGCAGCAGTTCTTC,CASRVGTDTPQQFF
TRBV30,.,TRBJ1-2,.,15,TGTGCCTGGAGTGTACTCGGAGACGTCGGATATGGCTACACCTTC,CAWSVLGDVGYGYTF
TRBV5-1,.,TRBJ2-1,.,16,TGCGCCAGCAGCGGCCCCCTGGCGAGCTCCTACAATGAGCAGTTCTTC,CASSGPLASSYNEQFF
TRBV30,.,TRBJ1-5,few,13,TGTGCCTGGAGTGGGCGGGGGGATCAGCCCCAGCATTTT,CAWSGRGDQPQHF
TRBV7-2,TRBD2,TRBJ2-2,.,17,TGTGCCAGCAGCCGCGGACTAGCGGGAGTGGGGACCGGGGAGCTGTTTTTT,CASSRGLAGVGTGELFF
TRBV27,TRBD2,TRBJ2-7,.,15,TGTGCCAGCAGTTTATCGGGCGGGGGGGTTTACGAGCAGTACTTC,CASSLSGGGVYEQYF
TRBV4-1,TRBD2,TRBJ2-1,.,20,TGCGCCAGCAGCCAACCCCCAATTAGGACTAGCGGGAGGCTGTACAATGAGCAGTTCTTC,CASSQPPIRTSGRLYNEQFF
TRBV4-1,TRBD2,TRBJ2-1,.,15,TGCGCCAGCAGCCAAGGGGGACTAGCGGGAGATGAGCAGTTCTTC,CASSQGGLAGDEQFF
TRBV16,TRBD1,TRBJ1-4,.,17,TGTGCCAGCAGCCAACTGCCCCCAGGGGGATTTAATGAAAAACTGTTTTTT,CASSQLPPGGFNEKLFF
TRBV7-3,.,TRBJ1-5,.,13,TGTGCCAGCAGCCTTGAGAAAGGTCAGCCCCAGCATTTT,CASSLEKGQPQHF
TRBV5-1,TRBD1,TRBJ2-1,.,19,TGCGCCAGCAGATTGACGACAGGGGGTCCCCTCTACTCCTACAATGAGCAGTTCTTC,CASRLTTGGPLYSYNEQFF
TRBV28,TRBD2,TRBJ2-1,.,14,TGTGCCAGCATCCCCCCGGGGGGTGTTCGGGAGCAGTTCTTC,CASIPPGGVREQFF
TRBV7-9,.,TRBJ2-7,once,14,TGTGCCAGCAGCTTAGTACCAGGGGCCTACGAGCAGTACTTC,CASSLVPGAYEQYF
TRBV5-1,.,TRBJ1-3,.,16,TGCGCCAGCAGCTTGGATGGCAGCCTCTCTGGAAACACCATATATTTT,CASSLDGSLSGNTIYF
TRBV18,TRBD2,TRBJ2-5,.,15,TGTGCCAGCTCACCACGGGCCACGGGAGGAGAGACCCAGTACTTC,CASSPRATGGETQYF
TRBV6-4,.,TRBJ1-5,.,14,TGTGCCAGCAGAGACAAAAATAGCAATCAGCCCCAGCATTTT,CASRDKNSNQPQHF
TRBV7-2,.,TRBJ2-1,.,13,TGTGCCAGCACAAATCGGGCCAACAATGAGCAGTTCTTC,CASTNRANNEQFF
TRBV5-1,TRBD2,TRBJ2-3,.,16,TGCGCCAGCAGCTTGGTTGGCGGGAGCGGAACAGATACGCAGTATTTT,CASSLVGGSGTDTQYF
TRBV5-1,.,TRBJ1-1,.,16,TGCGCCAGCAGCGAAAGGACTGGGCGGATGGGCACTGAAGCTTTCTTT,CASSERTGRMGTEAFF
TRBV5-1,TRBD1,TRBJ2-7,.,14,TGCGCCAGCAGCTTTGGACAGGGGACCGGCGAGCAGTACTTC,CASSFGQGTGEQYF
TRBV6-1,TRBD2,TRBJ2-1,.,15,TGTGCCAGCAGCGGGGGGGCGCTAAGCTACAATGAGCAGTTCTTC,CASSGGALSYNEQFF
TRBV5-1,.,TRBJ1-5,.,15,TGCGCCAGCAGCTTTTCCGATGGAAGCAATCAGCCCCAGCATTTT,CASSFSDGSNQPQHF
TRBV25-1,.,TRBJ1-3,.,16,TGTGCCAGCAGTGATCCCGGGGGAGGGGCTGGAAACACCATATATTTT,CASSDPGGGAGNTIYF
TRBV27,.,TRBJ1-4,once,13,TGTGCCAGCAGTTCCCCCCTTAATGAAAAACTGTTTTTT,CASSSPLNEKLFF
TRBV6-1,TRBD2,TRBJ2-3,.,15,TGTGCCAGCAGGGGCCTAGCGGCCTACACAGATACGCAGTATTTT,CASRGLAAYTDTQYF
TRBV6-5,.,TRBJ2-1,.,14,TGTGCCAGCAGTTACTCGGCGTCAAACAATGAGCAGTTCTTC,CASSYSASNNEQFF
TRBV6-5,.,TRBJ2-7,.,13,TGTGCCAGCACCCGGGGGAGTATCTACGAGCAGTACTTC,CASTRGSIYEQYF
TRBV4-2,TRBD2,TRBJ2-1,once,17,TGTGCCAGCAGCCAAGAGGGACTAGCGATCAGTAACGATGAGCAGTTCTTC,CASSQEGLAISNDEQFF
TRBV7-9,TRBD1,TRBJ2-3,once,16,TGTGCCAGCAGCTTAGGGTCGGGACAGGACACAGATACGCAGTATTTT,CASSLGSGQDTDTQYF
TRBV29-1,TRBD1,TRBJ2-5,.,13,TGCAGCGTGGCCGACAGGGGCGGTAAGACCCAGTACTTC,CSVADRGGKTQYF
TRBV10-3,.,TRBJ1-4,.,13,TGTGCCATCAGTGGGAGCGCTAATGAAAAACTGTTTTTT,CAISGSANEKLFF
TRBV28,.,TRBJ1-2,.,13,TGTGCCAGCAGTTTATACGGTAGCTATGGCTACACCTTC,CASSLYGSYGYTF
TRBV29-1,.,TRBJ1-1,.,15,TGCAGCGTTTATAAAAGGGGTGGTGTGAACACTGAAGCTTTCTTT,CSVYKRGGVNTEAFF
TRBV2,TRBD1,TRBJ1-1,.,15,TGTGCCAGCAGTCGACAGGGGCGCATGAACACTGAAGCTTTCTTT,CASSRQGRMNTEAFF
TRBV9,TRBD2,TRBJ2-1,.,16,TGTGCCAGCAGCGTAATAGCGAGCGGGAGAAGCAATGAGCAGTTCTTC,CASSVIASGRSNEQFF
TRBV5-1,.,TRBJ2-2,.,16,TGCGCCAGCAGCTTGGCTGCATACGCGAACACCGGGGAGCTGTTTTTT,CASSLAAYANTGELFF
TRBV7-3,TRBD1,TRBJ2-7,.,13,TGTGCCAGCAGCAACGGACAGGGAAGGGAGCAGTACTTC,CASSNGQGREQYF
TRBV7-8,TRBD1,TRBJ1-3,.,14,TGTGCCAGCAGCCCGGGGACAGGAGGAAACACCATATATTTT,CASSPGTGGNTIYF
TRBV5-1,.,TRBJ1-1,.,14,TGCGCCAGCAGCACAGCCACGGGCGACACTGAAGCTTTCTTT,CASSTATGDTEAFF
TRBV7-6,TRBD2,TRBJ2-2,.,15,TGTGCCAGCAGCATTAGGTCGGGGGGCACCGGGGAGCTGTTTTTT,CASSIRSGGTGELFF
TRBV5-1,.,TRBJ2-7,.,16,TGCGCCAGCAGCTTGGCCGAAAGGGGCCTCTCCTACGAGCAGTACTTC,CASSLAERGLSYEQYF
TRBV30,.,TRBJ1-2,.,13,TGTGCCTGGAGTGTCAGGGTCTCCTATGGCTACACCTTC,CAWSVRVSYGYTF
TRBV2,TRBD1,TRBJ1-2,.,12,TGTGTCGTCAGGGGACAGGGCTATGGCTACACCTTC,CVVRGQGYGYTF
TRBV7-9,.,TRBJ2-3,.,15,TGTGCCAGCAGCTCCCTGCCTGGATCCACAGATACGCAGTATTTT,CASSSLPGSTDTQYF
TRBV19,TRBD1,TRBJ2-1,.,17,TGTGCCAGTAGGCCCAAAGCCGGGACAGGGAGGAACAATGAGCAGTTCTTC,CASRPKAGTGRNNEQFF
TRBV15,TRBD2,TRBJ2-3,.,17,TGTGCCACCAGCAGAGACGTGCCCTGGGGGGGGACAGATACGCAGTATTTT,CATSRDVPWGGTDTQYF
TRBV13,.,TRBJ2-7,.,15,TGTGCCAGCAGCTTACTGCTTAAAGGGGACTACGAGCAGTACTTC,CASSLLLKGDYEQYF
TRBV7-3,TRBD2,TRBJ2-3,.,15,TGTGCCAGCAGTAGAAGCGGGAGTGGCGCAGATACGCAGTATTTT,CASSRSGSGADTQYF